The 21 T cell receptor beta chains given below trace back to one sample, sequenced in a study of identical twins. One entry per CDR3 protein, called by TCRdb with MiXCR from the 5' RACE reads. In the table there are around 1.7 million distinct CDR3 sequences, 25% to 35% of which are singletons. The sequenced sample was cord blood. These TCRs come from a newborn girl in good health.

The rearrangement links TRBV20-1 to TRBJ2-1; maybe TRBD2 (6 bases). The J call is uncertain, as TRBJ2-7 better fits the DNA end. CDR1 is DFQATT and CDR2 is SNEGSKA in the germline V gene (reference sequence). The CDR3 consists of 14 residues. The CDR3 here is CSAYSGLAYNEQYF. The CDR3 nucleotides are TGCAGTGCTTATTCGGGACTTGCCTACAATGAGCAGTACTTC.

The chain uses TRBV12-3 or TRBV12-4 and TRBJ2-2; D is unclear. The CDR3 covers 13 residues. The V gene lost 6 bases and the J gene lost 8 bases, with 13 bases spanning the gap. In nucleotides, the CDR3 is TGTGCCAGCAGCCTAGGGTATGCGGGGGAGCTGTTTTTT. Protein: CASSLGYAGELFF.

The V gene is TRBV7-2, the J gene TRBJ2-7, with D possibly called TRBD1 or TRBD2 (6 bases each). V lost 5 bases and J 7 bases, leaving 18 bases between the germline ends. Germline V CDR1 and CDR2: SGHTA, FQGNSA. CDR3 length: 14 amino acids. CDR3 nucleotides: TGTGCCAGCAGCATACGGGGGCACTACAATGAGCAGTACTTC. Its translation is CASSIRGHYNEQYF. Variable domain in full (rest from reference TRBV7-2 and TRBJ2-7): GAGVSQSPSNKVTEKGKDVELRCDPISGHTALYWYRQSLGQGLEFLIYFQGNSAPDKSGLPSDRFSAERTGGSVSTLTIQRTQQEDSAVYLCASSIRGHYNEQYFGPGTRLTVT.

V usage is TRBV14 and J usage is TRBJ2-1, with D perhaps matching TRBD2 (6 bases). V dropped 1 base and J dropped 2 bases, with 12 bases sitting between them. Germline-derived CDR1 and CDR2 are SGHDN and FVKESK. CDR3 length equals 16 residues. The CDR3 spells CASSQGWGVTYNEQFF. In DNA form, the CDR3 reads TGTGCCAGCAGCCAAGGATGGGGGGTTACCTACAATGAGCAGTTCTTC.

This clonotype has just a few counts. The gene calls are TRBV28 and TRBJ2-7; 9 nucleotides align to TRBD1. V was clipped by 8 bases and J by 2 bases; unmatched bases: 10. CDR1 is MDHEN, CDR2 SYDVKM, per germline. The CDR3 extends over 15 amino acids. The CDR3 DNA sequence: TGTGCCAGCTCTTTTGAGGGGACAGGGACCTACGAGCAGTACTTC. Its protein product is CASSFEGTGTYEQYF.

This clonotype has only a few counts. The chain links TRBV20-1 to TRBJ2-2; D is perhaps TRBD2 (6 bases). The length of the CDR3 is 11 residues. CDR1 and CDR2 (germline): DFQATT, SNEGSKA (reference sequence). The V gene lost 5 bases and the J gene lost 6 bases, with 7 bases spanning the gap. The CDR3 DNA reads TGCAGTGCTCTAGCGTCCGGGGAGCTGTTTTTT. Translation: CSALASGELFF.

The J gene is TRBJ1-2, the V gene TRBV15, with 8 bases that match TRBD1. Germline loops: CDR1 LNHNV, CDR2 YYDKDF (reference sequence). J lost 6 bases, V lost 0 bases, and 6 bases had no gene match. The CDR3 consists of 15 residues. Here the CDR3 reads CATSRDGQGGDGYTF. The CDR3 DNA reads as TGTGCCACCAGCAGAGATGGACAGGGAGGAGATGGCTACACCTTC.

This clonotype occurred a few times. This chain's CDR3 is CASSFWGYEQYF. DNA for the CDR3: TGTGCCAGCAGTTTTTGGGGCTACGAGCAGTACTTC. This chain links TRBV28 with TRBJ2-7, with D unclear. This CDR3 spans 12 amino acids. From germline, CDR1 is MDHEN and CDR2 SYDVKM. V lost 3 bases to trimming and J lost 3 bases, with 6 bases between them.

The chain recombines TRBV21-1 with TRBJ1-1; the D call in the table, TRBD1, was not verified against the DNA. TRBV21-1 is shown as a pseudogene. The CDR3 sequence is 15 residues long. CDR3 coding DNA: TGTGCCAGCAGCAATCCAGACAGGGCGCGGACTGAAGCTTTCTTT. This encodes CASSNPDRARTEAFF.

The V and J genes are TRBV5-1 and TRBJ1-1, with D tentatively TRBD1 (5 bases). Germline V gives CDR1 SGHRS, CDR2 YFSETQ. Trimming took 3 bases from V and 8 from J, leaving 17 bases between them. This CDR3 comprises 14 residues. The CDR3 spells CASSWLDIPGEAFF. In nucleotides, the CDR3 is TGCGCCAGCAGCTGGTTGGACATACCGGGCGAAGCTTTCTTT.

On this clonotype itself: Being one base from a much bigger clone, this may be a read error. J is TRBJ2-5 and V is TRBV3-1, with TRBD2 matching 7 bases. This CDR3 comprises 12 residues. Trimming cost V 7 bases and J 11 bases; bases outside gene matches: 10. In germline, CDR1 is LGHDT, CDR2 YNNKEL (reference sequence). CDR3 in amino acids: CASTSGYNEQYF. Here the CDR3 DNA reads TGTGCCAGCACTAGCGGTTACAATGAGCAGTACTTC.

The chain couples TRBV5-1 to TRBJ2-3; 14 bases match TRBD2. CDR1 SGHRS and CDR2 YFSETQ come from the germline V gene. V lost 1 base and J lost 2; bases outside the gene matches: 6. The CDR3 has 18 residues. The CDR3: CASSLTGTSGGVTDTQYF. CDR3 coding DNA: TGCGCCAGCAGCTTGACCGGGACTAGCGGGGGCGTCACAGATACGCAGTATTTT.

The chain is built from TRBV7-9 and TRBJ2-4; the D call may be TRBD1 or TRBD2 (7 bases each). Germline V gene data show CDR1 as SEHNR and CDR2 as FQNEAQ (reference sequence). Trimming took off 2 bases at V and 6 bases at J, with 11 bases between the two ends. The CDR3 loop spans 14 amino acids. The CDR3 spells CASSLSGGGNIQYF. The CDR3 bases are TGTGCCAGCAGCTTATCAGGGGGGGGAAACATTCAGTACTTC.

This clonotype was seen more than once but under ten times. The chain has TRBV11-1 and TRBJ2-4, with 7 bases matching TRBD2. Germline values: CDR1 SGHAT, CDR2 FQDESV (reference sequence). The CDR3 is made up of 17 amino acids. Trimming cost V 5 bases and J 3 bases; bases outside gene matches: 13. Written as DNA, the CDR3 is TGTGCCAGCAGCGGCCGACCCGAGCGGGAAGGCAAAAACATTCAGTACTTC. Translating gives CASSGRPEREGKNIQYF. Supplemented by reference TRBV11-1 and TRBJ2-4, the full variable domain reads EAEVAQSPRYKITEKSQAVAFWCDPISGHATLYWYRQILGQGPELLVQFQDESVVDDSQLPKDRFSAERLKGVDSTLKIQPAELGDSAMYLCASSGRPEREGKNIQYFGAGTRLSVL.

This clonotype was recorded many times. The chain combines TRBV10-3 with TRBJ2-7, with TRBD1 as a possible D gene (6 bases). Per the germline V gene, CDR1 is ENHRY and CDR2 is SYGVKD. The length of the CDR3 is 15 residues. With 3 bases removed from V and 4 bases from J, the gap between germline ends came to 16 bases. The CDR3 DNA sequence: TGTGCCATCAGTGACCCCGGGACACTCGCTTACGAGCAGTACTTC. Encoded protein: CAISDPGTLAYEQYF.

The V gene is TRBV20-1, the J gene TRBJ2-7; TRBD2 aligns across 10 bases. Germline assignment: CDR1 DFQATT and CDR2 SNEGSKA (reference sequence). The J segment lost 0 bases and the V segment lost 3 bases, leaving 8 bases of the junction unmatched. This CDR3 region has 16 residues. CDR3 sequence: CSARSQTSGTSYEQYF. DNA for the CDR3: TGCAGTGCTAGGTCCCAAACTAGCGGGACCTCCTACGAGCAGTACTTC.

This clonotype was detected a few times. The V and J genes are TRBV20-1 and TRBJ2-7; possibly TRBD2 for D (6 bases). The CDR3 contains 13 residues. Trimming cost V 3 bases and J 7 bases, with 16 bases left between them. CDR1 is DFQATT and CDR2 is SNEGSKA in the germline V gene (reference sequence). The CDR3 DNA reads as TGCAGTGCTAGGGAGGGTCCTTTGGGGGAGCAGTACTTC. This gives the protein CSAREGPLGEQYF.

Many counts were recorded for this clonotype. The chain has TRBV11-2 and TRBJ2-3, with D perhaps TRBD1 (7 bases). The germline V and J ends were trimmed by 4 bases and 9 bases, with 20 bases remaining between them. Germline V gives CDR1 SGHAT, CDR2 FQNNGV. This CDR3 is built from 15 residues. The CDR3 protein is CASSSQGGTLSTQYF. CDR3 DNA: TGTGCCAGCAGCTCGCAGGGGGGAACGCTTTCAACGCAGTATTTT.

The rearrangement joins TRBV12-5 to TRBJ2-3; possibly TRBD2 for D (6 bases). This CDR3 comprises 13 residues. Germline assignment: CDR1 LGHNT and CDR2 FRNRAP. V lost 6 bases and J 2 bases, leaving 9 bases between the germline ends. CDR3 in DNA: TGTGCTAGTGGCGGGGACTTCACAGATACGCAGTATTTT. Residues: CASGGDFTDTQYF.

This clonotype has ten or more counts. The V call is TRBV4-2, the J call TRBJ1-2; D call uncertain. This CDR3 region has 13 residues. Germline V gives CDR1 LGHNA, CDR2 YNFKEQ. V lost 2 bases to trimming and J lost 3 bases, with 7 bases between them. CDR3 in DNA: TGTGCCAGCAGCCAAAGGCAGGACTATGGCTACACCTTC. Amino acid sequence: CASSQRQDYGYTF.

The chain couples TRBV5-1 to TRBJ2-4; the D gene is possibly TRBD2 (6 bases). The germline V gene has CDR1 SGHRS and CDR2 YFSETQ. Trimming stripped 7 bases from V and 15 bases from J, with 17 bases between. CDR3 size: 11 residues. The CDR3 DNA reads TGCGCCAGCCCGGGACTCCCGCTTCGGTACTTC. Amino acid sequence: CASPGLPLRYF.